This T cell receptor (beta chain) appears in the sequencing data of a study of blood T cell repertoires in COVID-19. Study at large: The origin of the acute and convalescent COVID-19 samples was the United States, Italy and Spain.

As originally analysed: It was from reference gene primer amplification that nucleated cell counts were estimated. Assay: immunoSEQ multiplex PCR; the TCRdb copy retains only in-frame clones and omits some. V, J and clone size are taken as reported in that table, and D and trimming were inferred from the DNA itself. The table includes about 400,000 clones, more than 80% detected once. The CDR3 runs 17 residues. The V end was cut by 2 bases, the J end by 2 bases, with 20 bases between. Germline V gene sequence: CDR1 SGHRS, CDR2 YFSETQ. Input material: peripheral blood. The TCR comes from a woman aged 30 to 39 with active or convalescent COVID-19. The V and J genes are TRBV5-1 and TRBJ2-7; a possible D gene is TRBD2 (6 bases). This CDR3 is CASSFPSGDSITYEQYF. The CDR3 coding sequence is TGCGCCAGCAGCTTCCCATCGGGGGACTCAATAACCTACGAGCAGTACTTC.